The sequence of this T cell receptor (beta chain) was determined in a study of T cells in Graves' hyperthyroidism and ophthalmopathy. General study points: A model of 13 V-J features distinguished ophthalmopathy from stable hyperthyroidism.

There were TCR beta CDR3 regions amplified from RNA transcripts. A set of HTBI primers served as the primers for a first-round RT-PCR of the TCR CDR3. One entry per CDR3 protein results from TCRdb running MiXCR on the multiplex PCR reads. Altogether around 620,000 distinct CDR3 sequences are present, 35% to 55% being singletons, with the ten largest covering around 19%. Notes on this clonotype: What it recognizes is unknown. The junction shows a germline mismatch at one end, possibly a read error.

This receptor was identified in an adult woman with Graves' disease, either hyperthyroidism or ophthalmopathy (not recorded which). The sequenced sample was peripheral blood or thyroid tissue (not recorded which).

CDR3 amino acids: CASSTGVWGQEAQYF. Written as DNA, the CDR3 is TGTGCAAGCAGCACAGGGGTTTGGGGCCAAGAGGCCCAGTACTTC. This chain connects TRBV13 to TRBJ2-5; the match to TRBD1 covers 7 bases. Germline V gene sequence: CDR1 PRHDT, CDR2 FYEKMQ (reference sequence). The CDR3 spans 15 residues.